The 28 T cell receptor beta chains below were found in one sample sequenced in a study of tumor-infiltrating lymphocytes in primary liver carcinoma. Unsorted whole blood supplied the RNA, and germline DNA was extracted too. With roughly 540 ng total RNA as template and a constant-region primer, TCR beta cDNA was made. Three rounds of nested multiplex PCR with slightly modified ARM-PCR produced TCR beta libraries. In the first two PCR rounds, TRBV1-TRBV30 forward primers were paired with a C-beta reverse primer, and each round lasted roughly 9 cycles. TCRdb called the multiplex PCR reads again in MiXCR, with one record for every CDR3 protein. The sample holds under 200,000 distinct CDR3 sequences, approximately 64% seen once. Sequenced: peripheral blood. The source of these receptors is a woman aged 55-70 years with primary liver carcinoma and hepatitis B virus infection.

The gene calls are TRBV5-6 and TRBJ2-1; D gene ambiguous. V gave up 5 bases and J gave up 8 bases, with 20 bases separating them. Germline V gives CDR1 SGHDT, CDR2 YYEEEE. There are 15 residues in the CDR3. The CDR3 nucleotides are TGTGCCAGCAGTCCCCTCCCGGGTAATTACGATGAGCAGTTCTTC. Amino acids: CASSPLPGNYDEQFF.

Points on this clonotype: A much larger clone sits a single nucleotide away, making a read error possible. This chain uses TRBV28 with TRBJ1-2; D is ambiguous. CDR1 and CDR2 from the germline V gene are MDHEN and SYDVKM. The CDR3 consists of 12 residues. Between the trimmed V and J ends, which lost 1 base and 9 bases, there was a span of 9 bases. CDR3 loop: CASSLYSYCYTF. The DNA of the CDR3 is TGTGCCAGCAGTTTATACAGTTATTGCTACACCTTC.

This clonotype was recorded many times. The CDR3 here is CASSTTQPGSYEQYF. CDR3 coding DNA: TGCGCCAGCAGCACCACACAGCCTGGCTCCTACGAGCAGTACTTC. The rearrangement uses TRBV5-1 and TRBJ2-7; D not resolved. The V and J ends lost 4 bases and 0 bases respectively, with 14 bases between them. The germline V gene has CDR1 SGHRS and CDR2 YFSETQ. The CDR3 runs 15 residues.

This clonotype is judged medium-sized. Its ends do not fully match the called genes, so a read error is possible. This rearrangement joins TRBV11-3 to TRBJ1-1, with D possibly matching TRBD1 (5 bases). CDR3 length: 12 residues. Per the germline V gene, CDR1 is SGHNT and CDR2 is YENEEA. Here the CDR3 reads CASSLGGTDPSF. The DNA of the CDR3 is TGTGCCAGCAGCTTAGGGGGGACGGACCCGTCCTTT.

This clonotype is judged medium-sized. CDR3 DNA: TGTGCCAGCAGTCGTCGACTAGCGGAAAACACCGGGGAGCTGTTTTTT. This translates into CASSRRLAENTGELFF. The chain is built from TRBV11-2 and TRBJ2-2; 9 bases are a match to TRBD2. J gave up 2 bases and V 6 bases, and 7 bases lay outside the gene matches. CDR3 length: 16 amino acids. Germline CDR1 reads SGHAT; CDR2 reads FQNNGV. Using reference TRBV11-2 and TRBJ2-2 for the parts outside the CDR3, the full variable domain is EAGVAQSPRYKIIEKRQSVAFWCNPISGHATLYWYQQILGQGPKLLIQFQNNGVVDDSQLPKDRFSAERLKGVDSTLKIQPAKLEDSAVYLCASSRRLAENTGELFFGEGSRLTVL.

In this sample, this clonotype turned up a few times. The chain has TRBV6-4 and TRBJ2-1; 9 bases map to TRBD2. J was trimmed by 4 bases and V by 8 bases; bases with no gene match: 12. The CDR3 has 16 amino acids. Germline loops: CDR1 MRHNA, CDR2 SNTAGT. The CDR3 here is CASAILAGAGYNEQFF. CDR3 coding DNA: TGTGCCAGCGCCATCTTAGCGGGAGCGGGGTACAATGAGCAGTTCTTC.

Many counts were recorded for this clonotype. The chain is built from TRBV29-1 and TRBJ1-3; D is undetermined. V was trimmed by 4 bases and J by 0 bases, leaving 10 bases between them. Germline values: CDR1 SQVTM, CDR2 ANQGSEA. This CDR3 spans 14 amino acids. DNA for the CDR3: TGCAGCGTTGTCGGCGGCCACTCTGGAAACACCATATATTTT. Its protein is CSVVGGHSGNTIYF.

The chain recombines TRBV5-6 with TRBJ1-1; D is undetermined. V was trimmed by 0 bases and J by 8 bases, leaving 8 bases between them. CDR3 size: 12 residues. The germline V gene has CDR1 SGHDT and CDR2 YYEEEE. This CDR3 is CASSLAMQEAFF. CDR3 nucleotides: TGTGCCAGCAGCTTGGCCATGCAGGAAGCTTTCTTT. The full variable domain, in which reference TRBV5-6 and TRBJ1-1 provide the parts outside the CDR3, is DAGVTQSPTHLIKTRGQQVTLRCSPKSGHDTVSWYQQALGQGPQFIFQYYEEEERQRGNFPDRFSGHQFPNYSSELNVNALLLGDSALYLCASSLAMQEAFFGQGTRLTVV.

In its sample, this clonotype was seen many times. This chain uses TRBV5-1 with TRBJ2-7; D uncertain. CDR1 SGHRS and CDR2 YFSETQ come from the germline V gene. The CDR3 sequence is 13 residues long. V gave up 2 bases and J gave up 7 bases, with 13 bases separating them. The CDR3 region is CASSLGLQGEQYF. The CDR3 DNA follows: TGCGCCAGCAGCTTAGGGCTCCAAGGGGAGCAGTACTTC.

Comment on this clonotype: Here the CDR3 omits its conserved ending phenylalanine or tryptophan, so a read error is the likely source. Here the CDR3 reads CASSYSSPSRYEQYL. The CDR3 nucleotides read TGTGCCAGCAGTTACTCGAGTCCTAGCAGGTACGAACAGTACCTC. The rearrangement joins TRBV6-5 to TRBJ2-7; tentatively, D is TRBD2 (5 bases). The CDR3 covers 15 residues. CDR1 MNHEY and CDR2 SVGAGI come from the germline V gene.

The rearrangement joins TRBV5-4 to TRBJ1-2; the D gene is possibly TRBD1 (5 bases). CDR1 is SGHNT, CDR2 YYREEE, per germline (reference sequence). V was cut by 8 bases and J by 7 bases, with 21 bases left in between. The CDR3 loop spans 14 amino acids. The CDR3 reads CARSPFDRVAGYTF. CDR3 coding DNA: TGTGCCAGAAGCCCCTTCGACAGAGTGGCTGGCTACACCTTC.

The J gene is TRBJ1-5, the V gene TRBV6-2 or TRBV6-3; D not certain. V was shortened by 5 bases and J by 0 bases, with 8 bases between the two germline ends. There are 14 residues in the CDR3. Germline-derived CDR1 and CDR2 are MNHEY and SVGEGT. The CDR3 reads CASSRSPSNQPQHF. CDR3 nucleotides: TGTGCCAGCAGTCGATCCCCTAGCAATCAGCCCCAGCATTTT.

This clonotype was seen many times. The V gene is TRBV11-3, the J gene TRBJ2-7; D remains unclear. The CDR3 covers 14 residues. V was pared by 1 base and J by 1 base, with 8 bases between. CDR1 is SGHNT and CDR2 is YENEEA in the germline V gene. The CDR3 here is CASSLGTDSYEQYF. In DNA, the CDR3 is TGTGCCAGCAGCTTAGGTACAGATTCCTACGAGCAGTACTTC.

A note on this clonotype: At one boundary the junction diverges from the germline segment, which might be a read error. This rearrangement joins TRBV11-2 to TRBJ2-5; TRBD1 is a possible D gene (5 bases). Germline V gene lookup returns CDR1 SGHAT and CDR2 FQNNGV. This CDR3 contains 14 residues. The CDR3 loop reads CVSSLKTVQEAQYF. CDR3 nucleotides: TGTGTCAGCAGCCTTAAGACAGTACAAGAGGCCCAGTACTTC.

Remarks on this clonotype: The junction does not match germline at one end; this may be a read error. This chain links TRBV4-1 with TRBJ2-1; 11 positions match TRBD2. The CDR3 consists of 19 residues. CDR1 is MGHRA, CDR2 YSYEKL, per germline. The CDR3 nucleotides read TGCGCCAGCAGCCAAGAGGGGGCCACTAGCGGGAGATCCTACAATGAGCAGCTTTTC. Amino acid sequence: CASSQEGATSGRSYNEQLF.

This clonotype was seen repeatedly, ten times or more. The chain combines TRBV2 with TRBJ2-1; 11 bases are shared with TRBD2. The CDR3 spans 14 residues. The junction had 2 bases not matched to a gene; V was cut back by 6 bases and J by 4 bases. Germline V gives CDR1 SNHLY, CDR2 FYNNEI. CDR3: CASRWTSGYNEQFF. The CDR3 DNA is TGTGCCAGCAGATGGACTAGCGGGTACAATGAGCAGTTCTTC.

This chain joins TRBV11-2 and TRBJ1-2; D is unclear. The germline gives CDR1 SGHAT, CDR2 FQNNGV. The CDR3 loop spans 15 amino acids. Between the trimmed V and J ends, which lost 6 bases and 3 bases, there was a span of 17 bases. CDR3 sequence: CASSFGSAGYYGYTF. The CDR3 coding sequence is TGTGCCAGCAGTTTCGGGAGTGCGGGTTACTATGGCTACACCTTC.

With regard to this clonotype: One junction end disagrees with the germline gene, perhaps due to a read error. This chain uses TRBV11-2 with TRBJ2-5; weak D call: TRBD1 (6 bases). CDR1 and CDR2 from the germline V gene are SGHAT and FQNNGV. The CDR3 covers 16 residues. The CDR3 nucleotides read TGTGTCAGCAGCTTAATTGTTGGGGGCTGGCAAGAGACCCAGTACTTC. This codes for CVSSLIVGGWQETQYF.

A remark on this clonotype: The CDR3 does not close with the conserved phenylalanine or tryptophan, likely indicating a read error. The chain carries TRBV11-2 and TRBJ2-7; D might be TRBD2 (6 bases). Germline V gene data show CDR1 as SGHAT and CDR2 as FQNNGV. Trimming removed 5 bases from V and 6 bases from J, with 20 bases in between. This CDR3 region has 15 residues. This chain's CDR3 is CASSRRTNWSGEQYL. The CDR3 nucleotides are TGTGCCAGCAGCAGAAGGACTAACTGGAGTGGCGAGCAGTACCTC.

As regards this clonotype: This clone may be a read error of a much larger clone one base away. This sequence joins TRBV5-4 and TRBJ2-5; 7 nucleotides align to TRBD1. The CDR3 is made up of 15 amino acids. The V gene's germline CDR1 is SGHNT and CDR2 YYREEE (reference sequence). V lost 4 bases, J lost 5 bases, and 11 bases stayed unmatched. The CDR3 DNA reads TGTGCCAGCAGCAACGGACAGGATAGGGAGGAGACCCAGTACTTC. This codes for CASSNGQDREETQYF.

For this clonotype: Just one base apart from a much larger clone, this may be a read error. This chain uses TRBV7-8 with TRBJ2-2; D possibly matches TRBD1 or TRBD2 (5 bases each). Trimming stripped 6 bases from V and 6 bases from J, with 14 bases between. CDR1 SGHVS and CDR2 FQNEAQ come from the germline V gene. CDR3 length: 14 amino acids. CDR3 bases: TGTGCCAGCAGATATAACGGGGCCGCCGGGGAGCTGTTTTTT. Translation: CASRYNGAAGELFF.

The chain has TRBV5-1 and TRBJ2-7; D is ambiguous. This CDR3 is 10 amino acids long. V lost 3 bases to trimming and J lost 12 bases, with 10 bases between them. CDR1 and CDR2 (germline): SGHRS, YFSETQ. Here the CDR3 reads CASSWPPGYF. CDR3 sequence (DNA): TGCGCCAGCAGCTGGCCCCCGGGGTACTTC.

A remark on this clonotype: A read error may be the cause here, since a much bigger clone is one base away. CDR3 DNA: TGTGCCAGCAGCCAAGTACGGACTAGCAGGAGGCTCGGGCAGTACTTC. It is translated as CASSQVRTSRRLGQYF. The chain employs TRBV14 and TRBJ2-7; TRBD2 matches at 8 bases. The CDR3 contains 16 residues. V lost 1 base, J lost 9 bases, and 14 bases stayed unmatched. Germline CDR1 SGHDN, CDR2 FVKESK. Drawing the rest from reference TRBV14 and TRBJ2-7, the complete variable domain is EAGVTQFPSHSVIEKGQTVTLRCDPISGHDNLYWYRRVMGKEIKFLLHFVKESKQDESGMPNNRFLAERTGGTYSTLKVQPAELEDSGVYFCASSQVRTSRRLGQYFGPGTRLTVT.

The J gene is TRBJ2-7, the V gene TRBV6-2 or TRBV6-3; 11 bases match TRBD2. V shed 5 bases, J shed 0 bases, and the junction held 6 bases outside the gene matches. Germline CDR1 is MNHEY and CDR2 is SVGEGT. The CDR3 totals 16 residues. The CDR3 loop reads CASSRSTSGISYEQYF. The CDR3 DNA reads TGTGCCAGCAGTAGATCGACTAGCGGGATCTCCTACGAGCAGTACTTC.

The table lists this clonotype with many counts. The chain carries TRBV29-1 and TRBJ2-7; no definite D call. Trimming removed 4 bases at V and 7 bases at J, with 11 bases between. The CDR3 has 11 amino acids. From germline, CDR1 is SQVTM and CDR2 ANQGSEA. CDR3 residues: CSVASAEEQYF. CDR3 in DNA: TGCAGCGTTGCAAGTGCCGAGGAGCAGTACTTC.

As regards this clonotype: The junction departs from germline at one end; a sequencing error may be responsible. This chain connects TRBV5-1 to TRBJ2-4, with a possible D match to TRBD2 (5 bases). Germline CDR1 is SGHRS and CDR2 is YFSETQ. This CDR3 is 14 amino acids long. The CDR3 spells CARVVCAANNIQYF. DNA for the CDR3: TGCGCGAGGGTCGTATGTGCAGCCAATAACATTCAGTACTTC.

As regards this clonotype: At one of its ends the junction is not consistent with the germline gene, which may arise from a read error. The chain recombines TRBV11-2 with TRBJ1-1; D gene ambiguous. The CDR3 runs to 13 residues. CDR1 SGHAT and CDR2 FQNNGV come from the germline V gene. The CDR3, as DNA: TGTGCCAGTAGCTCAGAGGGGAACACTGAAGCTTTCTTT. Residues: CASSSEGNTEAFF.

This clonotype was observed a single time. This chain joins TRBV11-2 and TRBJ2-1; 10 bases align to TRBD2. CDR3 length equals 15 residues. V dropped 7 bases and J dropped 7; count of bases not matched to a gene: 10. Germline assignment: CDR1 SGHAT and CDR2 FQNNGV. The CDR3 DNA is TGTGCCAGCATGTTAGCGGGAGGTCCGGGGAATGAGCAGTTCTTC. It yields the protein CASMLAGGPGNEQFF.